One and the same sample provided the 10 T cell receptor beta chains below, sequenced in a study of cytomegalovirus exposure and HLA in healthy donors. The primer mix had 60 Vbeta and 13 Jbeta primers. The assay was immunoSEQ multiplex PCR, and TCRdb's table has in-frame clones only and misses some. Among about 130,000 clones, less than 85% were seen once, and the ten largest hold approximately 8.4%. The sample consisted of PBMCs. The receptor set was obtained from a man aged 25 to 40 in good health and CMV-seropositive.

This clone was observed once. The chain employs TRBV5-1 and TRBJ1-1, with TRBD1 as a possible D gene (5 bases). Germline lookup yields CDR1 SGHRS and CDR2 YFSETQ. The CDR3 has 11 residues. Deletions cut 6 bases from V and 11 bases from J, with 14 bases between. The CDR3: CASKGEVVAFF. The CDR3 nucleotides read TGCGCCAGCAAAGGGGAGGTGGTTGCTTTCTTT.

This clone was counted only a few times. The chain is built from TRBV28 and TRBJ2-1; D might be TRBD1 (5 bases). The CDR3 runs 12 residues. CDR1 MDHEN and CDR2 SYDVKM come from the germline V gene. Trimming left V 3 bases short and J 7 bases short, with 7 bases between. The CDR3 region is CASSFKGNEQFF. As DNA, the CDR3 is TGTGCCAGCAGTTTTAAGGGGAATGAGCAGTTCTTC.

The CDR3 coding sequence is TGTGCCAGCAGTTTATCGGCAGGGGGGACCTCCGAGCAGTACTTC. This encodes CASSLSAGGTSEQYF. The chain combines TRBV27 with TRBJ2-7; D perhaps matches TRBD1 (7 bases). The CDR3 is 15 residues long. Germline V gives CDR1 MNHEY, CDR2 SMNVEV (reference sequence). Deletions cut 0 bases from V and 6 bases from J, with 15 bases between.

The chain carries TRBV7-9 and TRBJ1-1; 7 bases fit TRBD1. The ends lost 7 bases at V and 10 bases at J; junction bases unmatched: 9. The length of the CDR3 is 12 residues. Germline CDR1 reads SEHNR; CDR2 reads FQNEAQ (reference sequence). CDR3 amino acids: CASTPDRAGAFF. CDR3 coding DNA: TGTGCCAGCACCCCAGACAGGGCAGGAGCTTTCTTT.

As DNA, the CDR3 is TGTGCCAGCAGTTCCCCCCCGTTGGCGGCGTCTTACGAGCAGTACTTC. Translated, it gives CASSSPPLAASYEQYF. The chain employs TRBV28 and TRBJ2-5; D gene unclear. The J call may not be correct, given that the DNA end is closer to TRBJ2-7. Germline V gene sequence: CDR1 MDHEN, CDR2 SYDVKM. The CDR3 consists of 16 residues.

The CDR3 spells CASSLAPQGGDTQYF. CDR3 DNA: TGTGCCAGCAGCTTAGCTCCCCAAGGGGGTGATACGCAGTATTTT. V and J are TRBV7-6 and TRBJ2-3; D is perhaps TRBD1 (6 bases). The CDR3 totals 15 residues. V lost 0 bases and J lost 6, with 13 bases in between. Germline CDR1 SGHVS, CDR2 FNYEAQ.

This CDR3 is CASSERQVKGLGEQYF. CDR3 coding DNA: TGTGCCAGCAGTGAACGACAGGTTAAGGGGTTGGGTGAGCAGTACTTC. The chain links TRBV6-1 to TRBJ2-7; perhaps TRBD1 as D (6 bases). V gave up 2 bases and J gave up 7 bases, with 21 bases separating them. The CDR3 extends over 16 amino acids. The V gene's germline CDR1 is MNHNS and CDR2 SASEGT.

The V gene is TRBV28, the J gene TRBJ1-1; 8 nucleotides align to TRBD1. Germline CDR1 and CDR2: MDHEN and SYDVKM. V dropped 5 bases and J dropped 1; count of bases not matched to a gene: 9. The CDR3 sequence is 16 residues long. CDR3 DNA: TGTGCCAGCAGTCGTACTCCGGACAGGGCGAACACTGAAGCTTTCTTT. Translating gives CASSRTPDRANTEAFF.

This clone showed up just a few times. The chain couples TRBV6-6 to TRBJ1-1; tentative D call: TRBD1 (6 bases). Trimming left V 7 bases short and J 7 bases short, with 16 bases between. CDR3 length equals 13 residues. Germline V gene data show CDR1 as MNHNY and CDR2 as SVGAGI (reference sequence). CDR3 DNA sequence: TGTGCCAGCACTAGCCAACAGGGACGTGAAGCTTTCTTT. Translating it yields CASTSQQGREAFF.

V and J are TRBV19 and TRBJ1-6, with D hard to call. Germline-derived CDR1 and CDR2 are LNHDA and SQIVND (reference sequence). The CDR3 has 14 residues. The V and J ends lost 6 bases and 7 bases respectively, with 13 bases between them. CDR3 in DNA: TGTGCCAGTAGGAGGGTGTTCGGGAATTCACCCCTCCACTTT. Translating gives CASRRVFGNSPLHF.